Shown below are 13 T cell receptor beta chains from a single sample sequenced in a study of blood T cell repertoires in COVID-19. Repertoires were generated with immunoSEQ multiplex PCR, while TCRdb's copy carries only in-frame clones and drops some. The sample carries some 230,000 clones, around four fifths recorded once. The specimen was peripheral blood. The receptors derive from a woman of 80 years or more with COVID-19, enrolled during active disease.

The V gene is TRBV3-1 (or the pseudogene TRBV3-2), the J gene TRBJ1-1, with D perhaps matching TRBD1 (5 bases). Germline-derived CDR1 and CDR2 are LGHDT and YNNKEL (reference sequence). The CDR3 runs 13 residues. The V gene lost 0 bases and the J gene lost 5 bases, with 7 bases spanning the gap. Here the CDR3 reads CASSQDGATEAFF. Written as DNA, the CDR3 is TGTGCCAGCAGCCAAGATGGGGCTACTGAAGCTTTCTTT.

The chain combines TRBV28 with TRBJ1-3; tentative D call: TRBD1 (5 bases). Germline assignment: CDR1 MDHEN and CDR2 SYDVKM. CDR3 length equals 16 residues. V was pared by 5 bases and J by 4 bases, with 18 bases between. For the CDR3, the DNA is TGTGCCAGCAGTGTACACCCCAGGGTGGGAGGAAACACCATATATTTT. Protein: CASSVHPRVGGNTIYF.

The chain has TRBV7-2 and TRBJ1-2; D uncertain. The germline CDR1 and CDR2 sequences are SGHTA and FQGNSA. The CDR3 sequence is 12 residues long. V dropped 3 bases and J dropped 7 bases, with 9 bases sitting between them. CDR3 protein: CASSFQGGGYTF. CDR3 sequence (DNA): TGTGCCAGCAGCTTCCAAGGCGGTGGCTACACCTTC.

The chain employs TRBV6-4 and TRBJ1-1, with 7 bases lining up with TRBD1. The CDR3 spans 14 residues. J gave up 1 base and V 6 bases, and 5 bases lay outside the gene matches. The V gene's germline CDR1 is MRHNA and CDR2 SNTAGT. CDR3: CASRGTAGNTEAFF. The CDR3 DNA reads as TGTGCCAGCAGAGGGACAGCGGGGAACACTGAAGCTTTCTTT.

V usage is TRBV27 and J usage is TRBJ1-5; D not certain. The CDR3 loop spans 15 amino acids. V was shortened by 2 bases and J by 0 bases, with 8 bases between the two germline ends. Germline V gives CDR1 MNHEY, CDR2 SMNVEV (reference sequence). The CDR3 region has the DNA TGTGCCAGCAGTTTAGAGGGAACTAGCAATCAGCCCCAGCATTTT. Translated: CASSLEGTSNQPQHF.

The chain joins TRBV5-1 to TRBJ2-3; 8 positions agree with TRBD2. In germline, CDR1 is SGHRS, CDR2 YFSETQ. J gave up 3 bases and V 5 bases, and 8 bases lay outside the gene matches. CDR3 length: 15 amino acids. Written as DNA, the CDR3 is TGCGCCAGCAGAAGAGCGGGGGAGGGAACAGATACGCAGTATTTT. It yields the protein CASRRAGEGTDTQYF.

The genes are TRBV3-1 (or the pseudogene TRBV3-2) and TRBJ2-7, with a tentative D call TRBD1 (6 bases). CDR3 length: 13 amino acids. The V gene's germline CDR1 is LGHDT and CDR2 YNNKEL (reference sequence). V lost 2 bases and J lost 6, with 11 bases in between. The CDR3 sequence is CASSQSQGREQYF. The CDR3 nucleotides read TGTGCCAGCAGCCAAAGTCAGGGGCGCGAGCAGTACTTC.

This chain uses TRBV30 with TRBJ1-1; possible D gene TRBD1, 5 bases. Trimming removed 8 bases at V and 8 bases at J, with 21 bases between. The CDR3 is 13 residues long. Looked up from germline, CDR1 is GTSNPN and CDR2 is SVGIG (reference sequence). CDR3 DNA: TGTGCCGGATCGCGACAGAAACAGTCAGAAGCTTTCTTT. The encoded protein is CAGSRQKQSEAFF.

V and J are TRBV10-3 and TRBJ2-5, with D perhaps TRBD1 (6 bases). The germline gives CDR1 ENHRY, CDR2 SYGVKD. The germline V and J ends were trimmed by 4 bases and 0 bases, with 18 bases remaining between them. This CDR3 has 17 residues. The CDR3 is CAISGGNRDTHQETQYF. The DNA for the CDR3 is TGTGCCATCAGTGGGGGGAACCGGGACACTCACCAAGAGACCCAGTACTTC.

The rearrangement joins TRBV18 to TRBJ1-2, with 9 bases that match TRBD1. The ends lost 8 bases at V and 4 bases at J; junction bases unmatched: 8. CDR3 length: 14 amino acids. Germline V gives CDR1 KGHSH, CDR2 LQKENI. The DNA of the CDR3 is TGTGCCAGCACCCAACTGGGACAGGGCTATGGCTACACCTTC. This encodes CASTQLGQGYGYTF.

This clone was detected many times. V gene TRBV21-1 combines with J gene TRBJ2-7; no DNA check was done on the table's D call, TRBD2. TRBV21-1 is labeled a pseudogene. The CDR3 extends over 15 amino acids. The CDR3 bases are TGTGCCAGCAGCATATCTAGCGGGAATTCCTACGAGCAGTACTTC. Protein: CASSISSGNSYEQYF.

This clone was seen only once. The CDR3 DNA sequence: TGTGCCAGCAGCTTCATGACAGGGGCGGCGGACACTGAAGCTTTCTTT. It translates to CASSFMTGAADTEAFF. This chain joins TRBV7-9 and TRBJ1-1; the match to TRBD1 covers 8 bases. This CDR3 is built from 16 residues. The V gene's germline CDR1 is SEHNR and CDR2 FQNEAQ (reference sequence). With V trimmed by 3 bases and J by 3 bases, 9 bases remained unmatched.

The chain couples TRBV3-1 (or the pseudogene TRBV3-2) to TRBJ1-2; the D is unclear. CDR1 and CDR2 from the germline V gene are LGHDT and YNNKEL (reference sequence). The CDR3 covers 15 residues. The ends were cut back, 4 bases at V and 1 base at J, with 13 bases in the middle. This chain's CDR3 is CASSPTGAGNYGYTF. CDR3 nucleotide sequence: TGTGCCAGCAGCCCTACGGGTGCCGGTAACTATGGCTACACCTTC.